The source of this T cell receptor (beta chain) is a study of beta chain features in type 1 diabetes. What was sequenced were expressed TCRB transcripts, since all of the isolated RNA had been reverse transcribed. The data were produced by immunoSEQ multiplex PCR, yet TCRdb's version contains in-frame clones alone and is incomplete. The sample holds 600,000 to 650,000 clones; 15% are singletons and the top ten take approximately 0.099%. V lost 4 bases and J lost 5; bases outside the gene matches: 6. CDR1 and CDR2 from the germline V gene are SGHRS and YFSETQ. The CDR3 is made up of 15 amino acids. The sample consisted of naive CD4+ T cells from blood. The V and J genes are TRBV5-1 and TRBJ2-2, with 9 positions matching TRBD1. This TCR came from a man aged 18 to 30 in good health. The CDR3: CASSQDRGKTGELFF. Here the CDR3 DNA reads TGCGCCAGCAGCCAGGACAGGGGCAAAACCGGGGAGCTGTTTTTT.